The subject of this entry is one T cell receptor beta chain. Time point given: peripheral blood 6 weeks after treatment start. The data belong to a study of PD-L1 blockade in urothelial cancer. Turning to the study itself: Peripheral blood specimens exhibited a median yield of approximately 140,000 T cells.

CDR1 is SGHRS and CDR2 is YFSETQ in the germline V gene. The CDR3 runs to 15 residues. Trimming removed 0 bases from V and 4 bases from J; junction bases left unmatched: 3. Libraries were prepared by immunoSEQ multiplex PCR; TCRdb keeps only in-frame clonotypes and omits some of them. The sample includes more than 60,000 clones, 85% to 90% seen only once; the top ten take approximately 10%. The sequence was collected from a man in his 60s with urothelial cancer. The rearrangement links TRBV5-1 to TRBJ2-1, with 8 positions matching TRBD2. The material sequenced was PBMCs, taken around atezolizumab (anti-PD-L1) treatment. CDR3 nucleotides: TGCGCCAGCAGCTTGGCCCTAGCGGGTTACAATGAGCAGTTCTTC. This translates into CASSLALAGYNEQFF. Combining the CDR3 with reference TRBV5-1 and TRBJ2-1 gives the whole variable domain KAGVTQTPRYLIKTRGQQVTLSCSPISGHRSVSWYQQTPGQGLQFLFEYFSETQRNKGNFPGRFSGRQFSNSRSEMNVSTLELGDSALYLCASSLALAGYNEQFFGPGTRLTVL.